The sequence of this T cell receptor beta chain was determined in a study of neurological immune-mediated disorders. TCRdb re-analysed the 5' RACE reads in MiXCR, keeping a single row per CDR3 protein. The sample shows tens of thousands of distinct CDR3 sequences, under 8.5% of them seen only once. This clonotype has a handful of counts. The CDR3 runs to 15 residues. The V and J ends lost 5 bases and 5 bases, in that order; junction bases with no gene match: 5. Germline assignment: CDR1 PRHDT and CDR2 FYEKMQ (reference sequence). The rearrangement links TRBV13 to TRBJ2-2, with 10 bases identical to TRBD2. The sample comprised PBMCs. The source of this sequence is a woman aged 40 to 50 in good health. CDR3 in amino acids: CASSIAGGKTGELFF. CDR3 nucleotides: TGTGCCAGCAGCATAGCGGGAGGCAAAACCGGGGAGCTGTTTTTT.